These T cell receptor beta chains were read from a single sample in a study of shared clonotypes between healthy human individuals. The table came from immunoSEQ multiplex PCR; TCRdb's copy has only in-frame clones and leaves some out. The sample includes about 2.3 million clones, roughly 92% of them seen just once. The source material was naive CD4+ T cells from PBMCs. These TCRs come from a man between 18 and 29 years old in good health. Some clones in this sample may be carry-over from other donors' samples. The CDR3 runs from the conserved cysteine through the conserved F or W. A D gene is named only where the DNA matches it firmly. Rows may omit the clone size; those that give it use once, few, many or a size class.

d_gene	v_gene	abundance	j_gene	CDR3nt	CDR3aa
NA	TRBV28	once	TRBJ1-5	TGTGCCAGCAGTTCGACAGCCGGTCAGCCCCAGCATTTT	CASSSTAGQPQHF
TRBD2	TRBV7-3	NA	TRBJ2-1	TGTGCCAGCAGCTTAACGCGGGAGAGGAATGAGCAGTTCTTC	CASSLTRERNEQFF
NA	TRBV18	NA	TRBJ2-2	TGTGCCAGCTCACCGGCATTAGCGGTGAACACCGGGGAGCTGTTTTTT	CASSPALAVNTGELFF
TRBD1	TRBV6-5	NA	TRBJ1-2	TGTGCCAGCAGCAGTTGGGACAGGGGGGCCTTC	CASSSWDRGAF
NA	TRBV11-2	NA	TRBJ2-1	TGTGCCAGCACCGATATGGACAATGAGCAGTTCTTC	CASTDMDNEQFF
NA	TRBV29-1	NA	TRBJ1-4	TGCAGCGTTGCTAGGGGGGCAACTAATGAAAAACTGTTTTTT	CSVARGATNEKLFF
TRBD2	TRBV25-1	NA	TRBJ2-2	TGTGCCAGCACCCCGGCGGGAGGGGACACCGGGGAGCTGTTTTTT	CASTPAGGDTGELFF
NA	TRBV5-4	NA	TRBJ2-5	TGTGCCAGCAGCTCAGGGACAAACAGCCAAGAGACCCAGTACTTC	CASSSGTNSQETQYF
TRBD1	TRBV2	NA	TRBJ2-7	TGTGCCAGCATTCCCGATGGGACAGGGGTCTACGAGCAGTACTTC	CASIPDGTGVYEQYF
TRBD2	TRBV19	NA	TRBJ2-1	TGTGCCAGTAGTAGTCGGGAGGCATCCTCCTACAATGAGCAGTTCTTC	CASSSREASSYNEQFF
TRBD1	TRBV28	NA	TRBJ1-3	TGTGCCAGCAGTCCCCTGGGGGGACAGGGAACTGGAAACACCATATATTTT	CASSPLGGQGTGNTIYF
NA	TRBV4-1	NA	TRBJ1-5	TGCGCCAGCAGCCAAGGACCCCCGGGTTCCAATCAGCCCCAGCATTTT	CASSQGPPGSNQPQHF
NA	TRBV5-4	NA	TRBJ1-2	TGTGCCAGCAGCTTGGAGGGAGGGTATGGCTACACCTTC	CASSLEGGYGYTF
TRBD1	TRBV6-6	NA	TRBJ1-2	TGTGCCAGCACGAGAGACACAGGGACAGGCTATGGCTACACCTTC	CASTRDTGTGYGYTF
NA	TRBV19	NA	TRBJ1-3	TGTGCCAGTAGTATAGTTGCAGTCAGCTCTGGAAACACCATATATTTT	CASSIVAVSSGNTIYF
NA	TRBV7-3	NA	TRBJ2-2	TGTGCCAGCAGCCAGGAGGGAGTGAACACCGGGGAGCTGTTTTTT	CASSQEGVNTGELFF
NA	TRBV28	NA	TRBJ2-6	TGTGCCAGCAGTCCTCCGGAATCTGGGGCCAACGTCCTGACTTTC	CASSPPESGANVLTF
TRBD2	TRBV5-1	NA	TRBJ2-3	TGCGCCAGCAGCTGGGGAGGGCCTGGAGATACGCAGTATTTT	CASSWGGPGDTQYF
NA	TRBV10-3	NA	TRBJ1-1	TGTGCCATCAGGCAGACCATGAACACTGAAGCTTTCTTT	CAIRQTMNTEAFF
TRBD1	TRBV5-1	NA	TRBJ2-5	TGCGCCAGCAGCTTGGTAGGACAGGGGCAAGAGACCCAGTACTTC	CASSLVGQGQETQYF
NA	TRBV6-6	few	TRBJ1-1	TGTGCCAGCAGTACCCCCTACACTGAAGCTTTCTTT	CASSTPYTEAFF
TRBD1	TRBV7-8	NA	TRBJ1-4	TGTGCCAGCAGCTTCGGCAGGGGGCGTGAAAAACTGTTTTTT	CASSFGRGREKLFF
NA	TRBV18	NA	TRBJ2-7	TGTGCCAGCTCACCAGGTCCTGGGAATCAATACGAGCAGTACTTC	CASSPGPGNQYEQYF
TRBD2	TRBV7-2	NA	TRBJ2-1	TGTGCCAGCAGCCCGGGACTAGCGGAAAACCCCTACAATGAGCAGTTCTTC	CASSPGLAENPYNEQFF
NA	TRBV28	NA	TRBJ2-7	TGTGCCAGCAGAAAGGACTGGAACTCCTACGAGCAGTACTTC	CASRKDWNSYEQYF
TRBD1	TRBV6-6	NA	TRBJ1-1	TGTGCCAGCAGTCAAGGACAGGGGGTGTTGGGAGCTTTCTTT	CASSQGQGVLGAFF
NA	TRBV7-8	NA	TRBJ2-1	TGTGCCAGCAGCTTAGGCAGGGTGAAGGGGAATGAGCAGTTCTTC	CASSLGRVKGNEQFF
TRBD1	TRBV10-3	once	TRBJ2-7	TGTGCCATCAGTGAAACAGACAGGGAAATTTCCTACGAGCAGTACTTC	CAISETDREISYEQYF
TRBD1	TRBV28	NA	TRBJ2-1	TGTGCCAGCAGCTCGGGACAGATATCCTACAATGAGCAGTTCTTC	CASSSGQISYNEQFF
NA	TRBV30	NA	TRBJ1-6	TGTGCCTGGAGTGTACTGGGGCCGAACCCCCTCCACTTT	CAWSVLGPNPLHF
NA	TRBV7-9	NA	TRBJ2-1	TGTGCCAGCAGCCAGACCGTAGCGGTAAAAGGGAATGAGCAGTTCTTC	CASSQTVAVKGNEQFF
NA	TRBV2	NA	TRBJ1-2	TGTGCCAGCGACCTTGAGGACTATGGCTACACCTTC	CASDLEDYGYTF
NA	TRBV9	NA	TRBJ1-3	TGTGCCAGCAGCGTTAACGCCCTCGGTGGAAACACCATATATTTT	CASSVNALGGNTIYF
TRBD1	TRBV20-1	NA	TRBJ2-7	TGCAGCCCTCGGGACAGATACGAGCAGTACTTC	CSPRDRYEQYF
NA	TRBV11-3	NA	TRBJ2-7	TGTGCCAGCAGCGCGGGACAGACCTACGAGCAGTACTTC	CASSAGQTYEQYF
TRBD2	TRBV18	NA	TRBJ2-5	TGTGCCAGCTCACCATTCCTCCTAGCGGGAGATCTGGAGACCCAGTACTTC	CASSPFLLAGDLETQYF
NA	TRBV18	NA	TRBJ2-5	TGTGCCAGCTCACCAGTAGGCGAGACCCAGTACTTC	CASSPVGETQYF
NA	TRBV27	NA	TRBJ2-1	TGTGCCAGCAGTTTGGGTAACTCCTACAATGAGCAGTTCTTC	CASSLGNSYNEQFF
NA	TRBV7-3	once	TRBJ2-7	TGTGCCAGCAGTCTTATTGGTTCTGGCTCCTACGAGCAGTACTTC	CASSLIGSGSYEQYF